This entry describes one T cell receptor beta chain. CDR1 SEHNR and CDR2 FQNEAQ come from the germline V gene (reference sequence). J gave up 5 bases and V 3 bases, and 9 bases lay outside the gene matches. This CDR3 contains 17 residues. The data derive from a study of blood T cell repertoires in COVID-19. Overall study: Acute and convalescent COVID-19 specimens originated in the United States, Italy and Spain. The analysed material was cDNA or gDNA that came from T cells, B-cell-depleted T cells, or PBMCs.

In the authors' methods: Quantification of nucleated cells was approximated via reference gene primer amplification. Clones were read by immunoSEQ multiplex PCR, and TCRdb kept only the in-frame ones, dropping some. That table furnishes V, J and clone size, whereas the DNA furnished D and trimming. The table has more than 200,000 clones, about 88% seen once; the top ten hold just over 0.7%. The V gene is TRBV7-9, the J gene TRBJ2-1; TRBD2 matches 11 bases. Sequencing was done on a sample of peripheral blood. The TCR originated in a man aged 35 to 55 with acute or convalescent COVID-19. CDR3 amino acids: CASSFSGTSGLNNEQFF. CDR3 nucleotides: TGTGCCAGCAGCTTCTCCGGGACTAGCGGCCTAAACAATGAGCAGTTCTTC.